The 18 T cell receptor beta chains below were found in one sample sequenced in a study of blood T cell repertoires in COVID-19. TCRdb's table, derived via immunoSEQ multiplex PCR, lists solely in-frame clones and lacks some. The profile covers about 190,000 clones, with about 85% appearing a single time and around 1.1% taken by the ten largest. Sequenced input: peripheral blood. These receptors were collected from a young man with acute or convalescent COVID-19.

This chain uses TRBV11-2 with TRBJ1-6; 7 bases align to TRBD1. V dropped 5 bases and J dropped 9; count of bases not matched to a gene: 10. Germline V CDR1 and CDR2: SGHAT, FQNNGV. The CDR3 has 15 residues. DNA of the CDR3: TGTGCCAGCAGCCCAACAGGGGTATTTAGTTCACCCCTCCACTTT. The encoded protein is CASSPTGVFSSPLHF.

This chain connects TRBV7-8 to TRBJ1-5, with D perhaps matching TRBD1 (5 bases). The CDR3 has 15 amino acids. V was pared by 2 bases and J by 1 base, with 9 bases between. Per germline, CDR1 SGHVS and CDR2 FQNEAQ. The CDR3 loop is CASSLSGGSNQPQHF. CDR3 DNA: TGTGCCAGCAGCTTAAGCGGGGGGAGCAATCAGCCCCAGCATTTT.

This clone was recorded only once. This chain joins TRBV28 and TRBJ2-7, with 12 bases lining up with TRBD2. V was pared by 7 bases and J by 3 bases, with 16 bases of the junction left unmatched. CDR1 and CDR2 from the germline V gene are MDHEN and SYDVKM. The CDR3 contains 18 residues. Here the CDR3 reads CASKLGGLAGGRGYEQYF. DNA of the CDR3: TGTGCCAGCAAACTGGGCGGGCTAGCGGGAGGGAGGGGCTACGAGCAGTACTTC.

This chain connects TRBV15 to TRBJ2-7; TRBD2 agrees at 8 bases. Germline CDR1 LNHNV, CDR2 YYDKDF (reference sequence). There are 16 residues in the CDR3. With V trimmed by 2 bases and J by 4 bases, 10 bases remained unmatched. The CDR3 is CATSRTFRGGSYEQYF. The CDR3 DNA reads as TGTGCCACCAGCAGAACCTTCCGGGGGGGGTCGTACGAGCAGTACTTC.

The rearrangement links TRBV28 to TRBJ2-7, with TRBD2 as a possible D gene (6 bases). The V end lost 6 bases, the J end lost 3 bases, and 18 bases lay between the germline ends. Per germline, CDR1 MDHEN and CDR2 SYDVKM. CDR3 length: 15 residues. The CDR3 coding sequence is TGTGCCAGCAGCCCCCTTATGCAGGGAGGCTACGAGCAGTACTTC. Its protein product is CASSPLMQGGYEQYF.

The V gene is TRBV4-1, the J gene TRBJ2-5, with 11 bases that match TRBD1. The junction had 6 bases not matched to a gene; V was cut back by 2 bases and J by 4 bases. Germline V gene data show CDR1 as MGHRA and CDR2 as YSYEKL. The CDR3 contains 16 residues. The CDR3 sequence: CASSQPRTGGGETQYF. CDR3 sequence (DNA): TGCGCCAGCAGCCAACCCCGGACAGGGGGCGGAGAGACCCAGTACTTC.

The rearrangement uses TRBV6-5 and TRBJ2-7, with 10 positions matching TRBD2. From germline, CDR1 is MNHEY and CDR2 SVGAGI. The V and J ends lost 9 bases and 2 bases, in that order; junction bases with no gene match: 7. This CDR3 is 14 amino acids long. The CDR3 loop is CASTPSGGAYEQYF. The CDR3 DNA reads TGTGCCAGTACCCCTAGCGGGGGAGCCTACGAGCAGTACTTC.

This clone was seen once. V gene TRBV2 combines with J gene TRBJ2-5; D perhaps matches TRBD2 (5 bases). V gave up 4 bases and J gave up 5 bases, with 23 bases separating them. This CDR3 is built from 17 residues. Germline loops: CDR1 SNHLY, CDR2 FYNNEI. The CDR3 sequence: CASSARQVLGVTETQYF. CDR3 DNA: TGTGCCAGCAGTGCCCGGCAGGTACTCGGGGTGACGGAGACCCAGTACTTC.

The J gene is TRBJ2-6, the V gene TRBV28; D is unresolved. From germline, CDR1 is MDHEN and CDR2 SYDVKM. V shed 6 bases and J shed 5 bases, with 11 bases lying between them. The CDR3 consists of 14 residues. CDR3 nucleotide sequence: TGTGCCAGCAGGCCCAGGCTTAGGGCCAACGTCCTGACTTTC. Translating it yields CASRPRLRANVLTF.

The chain combines TRBV7-2 with TRBJ2-5, with D unclear. Germline CDR1 is SGHTA and CDR2 is FQGNSA. Trimming took off 6 bases at V and 9 bases at J, with 20 bases between the two ends. CDR3 length equals 14 residues. Here the CDR3 DNA reads TGTGCCAGCAGTACTGTAGCCCCGGTATCGTCCCAGTACTTC. This translates into CASSTVAPVSSQYF.

In its sample, this clone was seen once. The chain recombines TRBV5-4 with TRBJ2-7, with 9 bases lining up with TRBD1. The germline CDR1 and CDR2 sequences are SGHNT and YYREEE (reference sequence). Trimming took 1 base from V and 7 from J; bases not matched to a gene: 12. The CDR3 runs to 16 residues. In nucleotides, the CDR3 is TGTGCCAGCAGCTTGCCCGGACAGGGGATTGTTAAGGAGCAGTACTTC. It translates to CASSLPGQGIVKEQYF.

This clone was observed once. V is TRBV2 and J is TRBJ2-2; D perhaps matches TRBD2 (6 bases). Germline values: CDR1 SNHLY, CDR2 FYNNEI. Trimming pared 7 bases from V and 1 base from J, leaving 13 bases between. The CDR3 covers 15 residues. The CDR3 sequence is CASIEGSGNTGELFF. The CDR3 DNA sequence: TGTGCCAGCATCGAGGGTAGCGGGAACACCGGGGAGCTGTTTTTT.

The chain combines TRBV5-5 with TRBJ1-1, with D tentatively TRBD1 (6 bases). Germline CDR1 is SGHKS and CDR2 is YYEKEE (reference sequence). The V and J ends lost 1 base and 5 bases respectively, with 21 bases between them. CDR3 length: 17 residues. The CDR3 reads CASSLRLGGGVATEAFF. CDR3 nucleotide sequence: TGTGCCAGCAGCTTGAGGCTCGGCGGGGGCGTTGCGACTGAAGCTTTCTTT.

This chain uses TRBV11-1 with TRBJ2-1; D is perhaps TRBD2 (6 bases). The CDR3 covers 12 residues. Trimming cost V 5 bases and J 9 bases, with 11 bases left between them. CDR1 is SGHAT and CDR2 is FQDESV in the germline V gene (reference sequence). The CDR3 loop is CASSSRRGEQFF. The CDR3 region has the DNA TGTGCCAGCAGCAGCCGGAGGGGTGAGCAGTTCTTC. The full variable domain, in which reference TRBV11-1 and TRBJ2-1 provide the parts outside the CDR3, is EAEVAQSPRYKITEKSQAVAFWCDPISGHATLYWYRQILGQGPELLVQFQDESVVDDSQLPKDRFSAERLKGVDSTLKIQPAELGDSAMYLCASSSRRGEQFFGPGTRLTVL.

The rearrangement uses TRBV10-2 and TRBJ2-7, with 11 bases lining up with TRBD1. The CDR3 is 13 residues long. The germline V gene has CDR1 WSHSY and CDR2 SAAADI. J lost 0 bases, V lost 8 bases, and 0 bases had no gene match. The CDR3 DNA reads as TGCGCCAGCGGACAGGGGGCCTCCTACGAGCAGTACTTC. This sequence encodes CASGQGASYEQYF.

This chain links TRBV2 with TRBJ2-2, with TRBD1 matching 10 bases. Germline V gene lookup returns CDR1 SNHLY and CDR2 FYNNEI. The CDR3 runs 16 residues. The J segment lost 0 bases and the V segment lost 4 bases, leaving 2 bases of the junction unmatched. The CDR3 coding sequence is TGTGCCAGCAGTGGAGGGACAGGGGCGAACACCGGGGAGCTGTTTTTT. This sequence encodes CASSGGTGANTGELFF.

The rearrangement uses TRBV5-1 and TRBJ2-3, with a tentative D call TRBD2 (6 bases). This CDR3 comprises 14 residues. Trimming shortened V by 4 bases and J by 4 bases, and 13 bases separated the two germline ends. Per the germline V gene, CDR1 is SGHRS and CDR2 is YFSETQ. The CDR3 is CASSQTSIPDTQYF. CDR3 sequence (DNA): TGCGCCAGCAGCCAGACTAGTATCCCAGATACGCAGTATTTT.

Notes on this clone: Its ends do not fully match the called genes, so a read error is possible. V and J are TRBV7-2 and TRBJ2-5; the D is unclear. Germline values: CDR1 SGHTA, CDR2 FQGNSA. There are 11 residues in the CDR3. In nucleotides, the CDR3 is TGTGCCAGCAGCAACCAGGAGACCCAGTACTTC. Its translation: CASSNQETQYF.